The 21 T cell receptor beta chains reported below all come from one sample, sequenced in a study of human thymus T cells. Assay: immunoSEQ multiplex PCR; the TCRdb copy retains only in-frame clones and omits some. The repertoire consists of more than 70,000 clones, with around 96% occurring once and the leading ten covering 0.031%. Corrective cardiac operations yielded the resected thymus tissue. The sequencing sample was made of thymus tissue. All receptors come from a boy under three years old with a congenital heart defect but otherwise immunologically healthy.

The chain couples TRBV2 to TRBJ2-5; D is uncertain. CDR1 is SNHLY and CDR2 is FYNNEI in the germline V gene. The germline V and J ends were trimmed by 0 bases and 5 bases, with 13 bases remaining between them. The CDR3 covers 15 residues. The CDR3 DNA is TGTGCCAGCAGTGAAGCCCCCGGGTGGAAGGAGACCCAGTACTTC. Protein sequence: CASSEAPGWKETQYF.

The chain employs TRBV4-2 and TRBJ2-5; the match to TRBD2 covers 9 bases. CDR3 length: 16 residues. The germline V gene has CDR1 LGHNA and CDR2 YNFKEQ. After removal of 1 base from V and 7 bases from J, the junction contained 10 bases not matched to a gene. This chain's CDR3 is CASSQVKAGGSVTQYF. The DNA of the CDR3 is TGTGCCAGCAGCCAAGTAAAGGCGGGGGGGTCGGTGACCCAGTACTTC.

CDR3 bases: TGTGCCAGCAGTGAAGGACAGGGGGCTATCCAGGAGGCGAATGGCTACACCTTC. Translation: CASSEGQGAIQEANGYTF. The J gene is TRBJ1-2, the V gene TRBV6-1; 10 positions agree with TRBD1. The V gene's germline CDR1 is MNHNS and CDR2 SASEGT. Trimming at V came to 1 base and at J to 6 bases, leaving 14 bases not matched to a gene. CDR3 length: 18 residues.

This chain connects TRBV2 to TRBJ2-5, with a possible D match to TRBD2 (6 bases). V was cut by 6 bases and J by 1 base, with 18 bases left in between. The CDR3 has 16 amino acids. From germline, CDR1 is SNHLY and CDR2 FYNNEI. Here the CDR3 reads CASRRRGLAAQETQYF. The CDR3 DNA sequence: TGTGCCAGCAGGAGGCGGGGTTTAGCGGCCCAAGAGACCCAGTACTTC.

This sequence joins TRBV5-1 and TRBJ2-7; 10 bases are a match to TRBD1. Germline assignment: CDR1 SGHRS and CDR2 YFSETQ. The CDR3 is 13 amino acids. V gave up 7 bases and J gave up 3 bases; unmatched junction bases: 4. The CDR3 DNA is TGCGCCAGCCAGGGACAGGGGATCTACGAGCAGTACTTC. It specifies CASQGQGIYEQYF.

The chain is built from TRBV12-2 and TRBJ2-7; the table gives TRBD2 as D, unverified against the DNA. TRBV12-2 is deemed a pseudogene. The CDR3 spans 17 residues. The CDR3 spells CASRFWLAGGGSYEQYF. CDR3 sequence (DNA): TGTGCAAGTCGCTTCTGGCTAGCGGGAGGTGGGTCCTACGAGCAGTACTTC.

The chain carries TRBV4-3 and TRBJ1-4, with 10 bases matching TRBD1. Germline CDR1 LGHNA, CDR2 YSLEER. The junction had 11 bases not matched to a gene; V was cut back by 0 bases and J by 7 bases. This CDR3 is 18 amino acids long. CDR3 region: CASSQEEVAGTGAEKLFF. The CDR3 DNA sequence: TGCGCCAGCAGCCAAGAGGAGGTAGCCGGGACAGGGGCTGAAAAACTGTTTTTT.

This sequence joins TRBV19 and TRBJ2-3; no reliable D call. Trimming stripped 0 bases from V and 2 bases from J, with 6 bases between. Per germline, CDR1 LNHDA and CDR2 SQIVND (reference sequence). The length of the CDR3 is 14 residues. The CDR3 loop reads CASSIEAVTDTQYF. Written as DNA, the CDR3 is TGTGCCAGTAGTATAGAGGCTGTCACAGATACGCAGTATTTT.

The rearrangement uses TRBV19 and TRBJ1-1; D perhaps matches TRBD1 (5 bases). V was pared by 6 bases and J by 1 base, with 9 bases between. Germline values: CDR1 LNHDA, CDR2 SQIVND (reference sequence). This CDR3 has 13 residues. The CDR3 DNA reads as TGTGCCAGTAGGGAGGGGCCGAACACTGAAGCTTTCTTT. Its translation: CASREGPNTEAFF. Full variable domain (rest looked up from reference TRBV19 and TRBJ1-1): DGGITQSPKYLFRKEGQNVTLSCEQNLNHDAMYWYRQDPGQGLRLIYYSQIVNDFQKGDIAEGYSVSREKKESFPLTVTSAQKNPTAFYLCASREGPNTEAFFGQGTRLTVV.

The rearrangement joins TRBV10-3 to TRBJ2-3; D ambiguous. Germline V gives CDR1 ENHRY, CDR2 SYGVKD. This CDR3 is 11 amino acids long. The V end was cut by 10 bases, the J end by 0 bases, with 5 bases between. CDR3 nucleotides: TGTGCCACTCTAAGCACAGATACGCAGTATTTT. Its translation is CATLSTDTQYF.

The chain uses TRBV5-1 and TRBJ1-2; D is uncertain. This CDR3 has 12 amino acids. The germline V gene encodes CDR1 SGHRS and CDR2 YFSETQ. The V end lost 0 bases, the J end lost 4 bases, and 4 bases lay between the germline ends. CDR3 loop: CASSLAGYGYTF. The CDR3 DNA reads as TGCGCCAGCAGCTTGGCAGGCTATGGCTACACCTTC. Full variable domain (rest looked up from reference TRBV5-1 and TRBJ1-2): KAGVTQTPRYLIKTRGQQVTLSCSPISGHRSVSWYQQTPGQGLQFLFEYFSETQRNKGNFPGRFSGRQFSNSRSEMNVSTLELGDSALYLCASSLAGYGYTFGSGTRLTVV.

The V gene is TRBV6-1, the J gene TRBJ2-5, with TRBD1 identical over 8 bases. Germline trimming cut 3 bases from V and 0 bases from J; bases unmatched to any gene: 3. There are 15 residues in the CDR3. Germline V lookup: CDR1 MNHNS, CDR2 SASEGT. The CDR3 DNA follows: TGTGCCAGCAGTGACTTGGACAGGGACCAAGAGACCCAGTACTTC. It codes for CASSDLDRDQETQYF.

The chain couples TRBV27 to TRBJ1-1; D call uncertain. V dropped 4 bases and J dropped 0 bases, with 9 bases sitting between them. CDR3 length equals 14 residues. Per germline, CDR1 MNHEY and CDR2 SMNVEV (reference sequence). The CDR3 is CASSSGGMNTEAFF. As DNA, the CDR3 is TGTGCCAGCAGTTCGGGAGGGATGAACACTGAAGCTTTCTTT.

The chain employs TRBV9 and TRBJ1-4; D may be TRBD1 (6 bases). The CDR3 spans 18 residues. From germline, CDR1 is SGDLS and CDR2 YYNGEE. V was shortened by 0 bases and J by 1 base, with 16 bases between the two germline ends. The CDR3 sequence is CASSVAGRDTRTNEKLFF. The CDR3 DNA is TGTGCCAGCAGCGTAGCCGGGCGGGACACCCGAACTAATGAAAAACTGTTTTTT.

The rearrangement links TRBV6-5 to TRBJ2-7; 9 nucleotides align to TRBD1. CDR1 MNHEY and CDR2 SVGAGI come from the germline V gene. The CDR3 is 15 residues long. The ends lost 6 bases at V and 3 bases at J; junction bases unmatched: 9. The CDR3 DNA sequence: TGTGCCAGCAGCCCGCGGACAGGGGACCTCTACGAGCAGTACTTC. Encoded protein: CASSPRTGDLYEQYF.

The chain combines TRBV29-1 with TRBJ2-3; D may be TRBD1 (6 bases). This CDR3 comprises 18 residues. Germline CDR1 and CDR2: SQVTM and ANQGSEA. With 3 bases removed from V and 5 bases from J, the gap between germline ends came to 27 bases. CDR3 loop: CSVERYGSGRGTRDTQYF. CDR3 DNA sequence: TGCAGCGTTGAGCGCTATGGTTCAGGCAGGGGTACCCGAGATACGCAGTATTTT.

CDR3 in DNA: TGTGCCAGCAGTTTCCTAGCGGACACCGGGGAGCTGTTTTTT. As protein: CASSFLADTGELFF. V usage is TRBV27 and J usage is TRBJ2-2; TRBD2 aligns across 7 bases. CDR1 MNHEY and CDR2 SMNVEV come from the germline V gene (reference sequence). The CDR3 is 14 residues long. V lost 3 bases and J lost 3; bases outside the gene matches: 1.

The J gene is TRBJ2-5, the V gene TRBV7-8; 10 bases align to TRBD2. CDR3 length: 18 amino acids. The V gene's germline CDR1 is SGHVS and CDR2 FQNEAQ. The V gene end was trimmed by 2 bases and the J gene end by 0 bases; junction bases not matched to a gene: 9. CDR3 region: CASSLSILAGSNQETQYF. In nucleotides, the CDR3 is TGTGCCAGCAGCTTATCTATACTAGCGGGGTCCAACCAAGAGACCCAGTACTTC.

This clone came up once. The genes are TRBV14 and TRBJ2-1; a weak D match, TRBD1 (5 bases). V lost 1 base and J lost 8, with 6 bases in between. This CDR3 region has 12 residues. Germline lookup yields CDR1 SGHDN and CDR2 FVKESK. The CDR3 nucleotides read TGTGCCAGCAGCCAAGTCAGGGATGAGCAGTTCTTC. It translates to CASSQVRDEQFF.

The chain employs TRBV4-2 and TRBJ1-3; 11 bases are a match to TRBD1. Trimming removed 2 bases from V and 4 bases from J; junction bases left unmatched: 19. This CDR3 spans 21 amino acids. Germline V gene lookup returns CDR1 LGHNA and CDR2 YNFKEQ. CDR3 sequence (DNA): TGTGCCAGCAGCCAAACTCCGACGCGGGACAGGGGGTCGTGGTCCGGAAACACCATATATTTT. Translating it yields CASSQTPTRDRGSWSGNTIYF.

The genes are TRBV27 and TRBJ1-5; TRBD1 might be the D (6 bases). CDR3 size: 15 residues. The V gene lost 2 bases and the J gene lost 4 bases, with 12 bases spanning the gap. Germline assignment: CDR1 MNHEY and CDR2 SMNVEV (reference sequence). CDR3 coding DNA: TGTGCCAGCAGTTTACTTAGGGGGAGAAATCAGCCCCAGCATTTT. The encoded protein is CASSLLRGRNQPQHF.